This T cell receptor beta chain was observed in a study of blood T cell repertoires in COVID-19. Background on the study: Collection of acute and convalescent COVID-19 samples took place in the United States, Italy and Spain. The analysed material was cDNA or gDNA that came from T cells, B-cell-depleted T cells, or PBMCs.

Per the germline V gene, CDR1 is SGHRS and CDR2 is YFSETQ. V was clipped by 1 base and J by 1 base; unmatched bases: 3. This CDR3 contains 16 residues. The table came from immunoSEQ multiplex PCR; TCRdb's copy has only in-frame clones and leaves some out. The data contain under 200,000 clones, roughly 89% of them singletons. This clone turned up a few times. Everyone who took part was roughly 18 to 89 years old, and they came from fewer than 25 US areas. All exposed participants met a person with COVID-19 within 2 weeks before entering the study. The J gene is TRBJ2-3, the V gene TRBV5-1; 10 positions agree with TRBD2. The sequencing input was PBMCs or T cells enriched from blood (not recorded which). The source is a young woman who had been exposed to COVID-19. In DNA form, the CDR3 reads TGCGCCAGCAGCTTGTCTAGCGGGGGCCGCACAGATACGCAGTATTTT. This encodes CASSLSSGGRTDTQYF.